This is a list of T cell receptor beta chains from one sample in a study of cytomegalovirus exposure and HLA in healthy donors. Assay: immunoSEQ multiplex PCR; the TCRdb copy retains only in-frame clones and omits some. The repertoire includes 100,000 to 150,000 clones, 80% of them detected once, and 1.2% sits in the top ten. Sequencing used PBMCs. The receptors originated from a female donor in good health and CMV-seronegative. Both conserved end residues are part of each CDR3. A D gene is named only where the DNA matches it firmly. Clone sizes are given selectively: once, few, many, or a class where the clone is expanded.

few,TRBJ1-2,-,TRBV28,CASRTTGSAYGYTF,TGTGCCAGCAGGACCACAGGGTCCGCCTATGGCTACACCTTC
-,TRBJ2-7,TRBD2,TRBV2,CASRGTSGGSLQYF,TGTGCCAGCAGAGGGACTAGCGGGGGGTCGCTCCAGTACTTC
-,TRBJ2-1,TRBD2,TRBV27,CASSLLGRAVHEQFF,TGTGCCAGCAGCCTACTCGGGAGGGCCGTCCATGAGCAGTTCTTC
-,TRBJ1-4,TRBD1,TRBV4-1,CASSQEHRDRGRTANEKLFF,TGCGCCAGCAGCCAAGAGCACCGGGACAGGGGGCGTACGGCTAATGAAAAACTGTTTTTT
-,TRBJ1-2,-,TRBV30,CAWSGAGNYGYTF,TGTGCCTGGAGTGGGGCGGGTAACTATGGCTACACCTTC
-,TRBJ1-1,TRBD1,TRBV27,CASSSGTGGTEAFF,TGTGCCAGCAGTTCAGGGACAGGGGGGACTGAAGCTTTCTTT
-,TRBJ2-1,-,TRBV10-3,CASRAGPRGNEQFF,TGTGCCTCCAGGGCGGGGCCCCGCGGGAATGAGCAGTTCTTC
-,TRBJ2-5,TRBD1,TRBV5-1,CASSSLTGGAETQYF,TGCGCCAGCAGCTCCTTGACAGGGGGTGCGGAGACCCAGTACTTC
-,TRBJ2-1,TRBD1,TRBV4-1,CASSQGAGQGEQFF,TGCGCCAGCAGCCAAGGGGCCGGACAGGGGGAGCAGTTCTTC
-,TRBJ1-1,TRBD1,TRBV7-3,CASSPTSGTGWSTEAFF,TGTGCCAGCAGCCCAACATCCGGGACAGGGTGGAGCACTGAAGCTTTCTTT